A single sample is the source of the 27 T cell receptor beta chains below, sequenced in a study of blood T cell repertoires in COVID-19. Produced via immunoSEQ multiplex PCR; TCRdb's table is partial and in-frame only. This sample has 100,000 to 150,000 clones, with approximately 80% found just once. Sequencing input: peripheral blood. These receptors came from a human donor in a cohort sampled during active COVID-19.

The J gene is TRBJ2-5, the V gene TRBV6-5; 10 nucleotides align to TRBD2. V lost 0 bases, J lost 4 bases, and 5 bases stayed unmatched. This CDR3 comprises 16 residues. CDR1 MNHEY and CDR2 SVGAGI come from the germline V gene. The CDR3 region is CASSYSPSGSGETQYF. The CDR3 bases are TGTGCCAGCAGTTACTCGCCTAGCGGGAGCGGAGAGACCCAGTACTTC.

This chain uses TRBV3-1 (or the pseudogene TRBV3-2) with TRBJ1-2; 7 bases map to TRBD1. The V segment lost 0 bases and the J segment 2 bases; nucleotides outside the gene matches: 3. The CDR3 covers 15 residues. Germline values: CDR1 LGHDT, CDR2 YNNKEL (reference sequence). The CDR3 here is CASSQEGRGNYGYTF. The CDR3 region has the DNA TGTGCCAGCAGCCAAGAGGGCAGGGGGAACTATGGCTACACCTTC.

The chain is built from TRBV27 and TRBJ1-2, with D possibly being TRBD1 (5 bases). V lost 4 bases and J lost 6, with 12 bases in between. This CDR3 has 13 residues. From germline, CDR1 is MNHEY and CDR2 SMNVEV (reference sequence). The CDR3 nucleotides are TGTGCCAGCAGTTCCCCGGGGGGGGATGGCTACACCTTC. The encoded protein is CASSSPGGDGYTF.

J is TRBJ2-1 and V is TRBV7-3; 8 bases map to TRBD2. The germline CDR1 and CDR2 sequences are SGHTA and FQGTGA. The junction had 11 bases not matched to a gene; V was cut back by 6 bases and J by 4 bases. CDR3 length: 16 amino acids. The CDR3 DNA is TGTGCCAGCAGGTCGGAGTCCCTAGCGGGTTACAATGAGCAGTTCTTC. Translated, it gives CASRSESLAGYNEQFF.

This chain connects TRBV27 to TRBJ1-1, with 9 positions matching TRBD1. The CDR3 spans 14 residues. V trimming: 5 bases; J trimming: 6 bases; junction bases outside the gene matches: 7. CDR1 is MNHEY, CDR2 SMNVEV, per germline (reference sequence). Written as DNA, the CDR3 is TGTGCCAGCAGTCCCGGGACAGGGTTCGCTGAAGCTTTCTTT. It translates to CASSPGTGFAEAFF.

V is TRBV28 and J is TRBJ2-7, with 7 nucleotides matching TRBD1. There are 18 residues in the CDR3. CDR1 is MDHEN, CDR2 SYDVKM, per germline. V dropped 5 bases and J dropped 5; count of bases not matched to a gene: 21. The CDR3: CASSLLRAFGDSNNEQYF. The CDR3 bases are TGTGCCAGCAGTCTATTGAGGGCTTTTGGGGACAGTAACAACGAGCAGTACTTC.

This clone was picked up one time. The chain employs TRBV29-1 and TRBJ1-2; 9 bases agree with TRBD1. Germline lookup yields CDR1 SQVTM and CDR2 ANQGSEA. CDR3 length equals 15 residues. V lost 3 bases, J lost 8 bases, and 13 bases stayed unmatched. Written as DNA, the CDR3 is TGCAGCGTTGAGAGTCGCGGGACAGGGCTTCGGGGCTACACCTTC. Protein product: CSVESRGTGLRGYTF.

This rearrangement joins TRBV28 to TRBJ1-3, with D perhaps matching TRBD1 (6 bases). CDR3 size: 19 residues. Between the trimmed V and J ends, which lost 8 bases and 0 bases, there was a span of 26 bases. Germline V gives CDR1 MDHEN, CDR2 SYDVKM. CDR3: CASGMIGGAVLFSGNTIYF. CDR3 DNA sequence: TGTGCCAGCGGGATGATCGGGGGGGCAGTTCTTTTCTCTGGAAACACCATATATTTT.

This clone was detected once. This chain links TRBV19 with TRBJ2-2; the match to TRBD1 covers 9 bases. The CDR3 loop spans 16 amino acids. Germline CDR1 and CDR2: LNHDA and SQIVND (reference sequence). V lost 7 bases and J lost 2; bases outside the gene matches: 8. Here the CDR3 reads CASTPWGQGNTGELFF. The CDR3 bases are TGTGCCAGTACCCCGTGGGGACAGGGTAACACCGGGGAGCTGTTTTTT. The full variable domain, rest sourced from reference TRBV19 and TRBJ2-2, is DGGITQSPKYLFRKEGQNVTLSCEQNLNHDAMYWYRQDPGQGLRLIYYSQIVNDFQKGDIAEGYSVSREKKESFPLTVTSAQKNPTAFYLCASTPWGQGNTGELFFGEGSRLTVL.

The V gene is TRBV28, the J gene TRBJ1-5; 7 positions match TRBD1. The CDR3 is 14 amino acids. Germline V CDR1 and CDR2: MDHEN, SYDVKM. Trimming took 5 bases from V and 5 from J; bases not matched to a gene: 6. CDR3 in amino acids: CASSTRQGDQPQHF. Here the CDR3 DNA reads TGTGCCAGCAGTACCAGACAGGGTGATCAGCCCCAGCATTTT.

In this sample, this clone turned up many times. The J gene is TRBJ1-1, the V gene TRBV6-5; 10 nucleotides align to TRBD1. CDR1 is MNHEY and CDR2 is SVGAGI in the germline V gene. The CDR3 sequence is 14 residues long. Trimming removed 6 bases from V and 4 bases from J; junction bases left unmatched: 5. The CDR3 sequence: CASRPWTGGTEAFF. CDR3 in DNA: TGTGCCAGCAGGCCGTGGACAGGGGGCACTGAAGCTTTCTTT.

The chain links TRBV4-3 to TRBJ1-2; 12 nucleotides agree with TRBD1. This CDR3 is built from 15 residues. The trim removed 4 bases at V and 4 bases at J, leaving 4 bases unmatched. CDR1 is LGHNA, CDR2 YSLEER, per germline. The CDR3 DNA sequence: TGCGCCAGCAGCCCGGGACAGGGGGCATTCTATGGCTACACCTTC. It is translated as CASSPGQGAFYGYTF.

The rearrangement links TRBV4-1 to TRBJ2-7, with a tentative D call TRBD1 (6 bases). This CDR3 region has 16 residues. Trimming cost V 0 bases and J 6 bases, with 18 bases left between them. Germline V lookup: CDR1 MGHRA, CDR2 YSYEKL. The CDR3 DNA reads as TGCGCCAGCAGCCAAGATTACTCCCGGCAGGGGTCCGAGCAGTACTTC. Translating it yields CASSQDYSRQGSEQYF.

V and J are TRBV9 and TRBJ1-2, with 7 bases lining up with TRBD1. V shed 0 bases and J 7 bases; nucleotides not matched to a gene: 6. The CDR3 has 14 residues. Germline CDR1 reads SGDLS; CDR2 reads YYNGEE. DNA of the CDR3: TGTGCCAGCAGCGTAGATGAGGGGGCGGGTGGCTACACCTTC. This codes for CASSVDEGAGGYTF.

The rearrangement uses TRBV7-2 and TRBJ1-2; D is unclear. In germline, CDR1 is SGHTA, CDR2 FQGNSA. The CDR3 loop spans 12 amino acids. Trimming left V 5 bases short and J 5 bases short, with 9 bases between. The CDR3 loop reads CASSRDVYGYTF. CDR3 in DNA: TGTGCCAGCAGCCGGGATGTATATGGCTACACCTTC.

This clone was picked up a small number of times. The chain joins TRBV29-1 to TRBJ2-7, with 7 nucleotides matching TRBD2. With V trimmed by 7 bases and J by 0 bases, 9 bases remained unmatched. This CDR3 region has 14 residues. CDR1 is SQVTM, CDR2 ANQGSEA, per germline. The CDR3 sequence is CSASTGLSSYEQYF. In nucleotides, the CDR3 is TGCAGCGCGTCGACGGGACTAAGCTCCTACGAGCAGTACTTC.

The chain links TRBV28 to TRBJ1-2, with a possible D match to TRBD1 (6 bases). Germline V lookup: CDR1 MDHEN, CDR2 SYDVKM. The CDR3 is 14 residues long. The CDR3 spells CAILQGTGFGGYTF. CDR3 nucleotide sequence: TGTGCTATACTACAGGGAACAGGGTTTGGTGGCTACACCTTC.

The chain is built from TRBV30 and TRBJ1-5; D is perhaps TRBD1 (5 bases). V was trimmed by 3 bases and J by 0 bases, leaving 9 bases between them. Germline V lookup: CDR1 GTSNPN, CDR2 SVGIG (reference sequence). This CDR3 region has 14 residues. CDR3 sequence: CAWSRGDSNQPQHF. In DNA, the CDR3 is TGTGCCTGGAGCCGGGGGGATAGCAATCAGCCCCAGCATTTT. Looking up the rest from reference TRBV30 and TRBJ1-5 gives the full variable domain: SQTIHQWPATLVQPVGSPLSLECTVEGTSNPNLYWYRQAAGRGLQLLFYSVGIGQISSEVPQNLSASRPQDRQFILSSKKLLLSDSGFYLCAWSRGDSNQPQHFGDGTRLSIL.

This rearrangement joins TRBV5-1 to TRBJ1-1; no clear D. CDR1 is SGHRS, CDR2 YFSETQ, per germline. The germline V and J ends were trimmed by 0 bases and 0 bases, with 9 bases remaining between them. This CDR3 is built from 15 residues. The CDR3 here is CASSLANRMNTEAFF. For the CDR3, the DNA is TGCGCCAGCAGCTTGGCCAACAGAATGAACACTGAAGCTTTCTTT. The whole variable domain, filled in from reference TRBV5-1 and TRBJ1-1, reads KAGVTQTPRYLIKTRGQQVTLSCSPISGHRSVSWYQQTPGQGLQFLFEYFSETQRNKGNFPGRFSGRQFSNSRSEMNVSTLELGDSALYLCASSLANRMNTEAFFGQGTRLTVV.

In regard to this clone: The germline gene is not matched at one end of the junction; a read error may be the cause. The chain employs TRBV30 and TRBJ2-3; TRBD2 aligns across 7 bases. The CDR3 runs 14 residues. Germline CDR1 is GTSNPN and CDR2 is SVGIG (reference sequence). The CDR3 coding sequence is TGCGGTACCCTGAGGGAGGGCCTGGGAGATACGCAGTATTTT. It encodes CGTLREGLGDTQYF. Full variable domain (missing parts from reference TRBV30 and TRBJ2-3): SQTIHQWPATLVQPVGSPLSLECTVEGTSNPNLYWYRQAAGRGLQLLFYSVGIGQISSEVPQNLSASRPQDRQFILSSKKLLLSDSGFYLCGTLREGLGDTQYFGPGTRLTVL.

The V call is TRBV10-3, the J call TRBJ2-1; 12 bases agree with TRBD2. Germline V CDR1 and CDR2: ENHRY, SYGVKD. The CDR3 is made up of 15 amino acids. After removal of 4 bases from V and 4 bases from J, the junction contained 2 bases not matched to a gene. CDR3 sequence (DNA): TGTGCCATCAGTGGGACTAGCGGGGAATACAATGAGCAGTTCTTC. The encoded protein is CAISGTSGEYNEQFF.

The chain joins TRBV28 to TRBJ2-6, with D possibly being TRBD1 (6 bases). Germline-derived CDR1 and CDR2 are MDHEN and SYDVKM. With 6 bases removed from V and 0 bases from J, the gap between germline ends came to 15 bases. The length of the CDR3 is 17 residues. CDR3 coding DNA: TGTGCCAGCAGGGATCAGGGGTTTGACTCTGGGGCCAACGTCCTGACTTTC. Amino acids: CASRDQGFDSGANVLTF.

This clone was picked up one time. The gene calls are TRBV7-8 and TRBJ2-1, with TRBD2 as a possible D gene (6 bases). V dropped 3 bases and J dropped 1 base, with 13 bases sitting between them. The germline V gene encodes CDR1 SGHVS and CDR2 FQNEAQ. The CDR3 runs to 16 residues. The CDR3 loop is CASSFLSSGSYNEQFF. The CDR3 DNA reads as TGTGCCAGCAGCTTTTTGAGTAGCGGTTCCTACAATGAGCAGTTCTTC.

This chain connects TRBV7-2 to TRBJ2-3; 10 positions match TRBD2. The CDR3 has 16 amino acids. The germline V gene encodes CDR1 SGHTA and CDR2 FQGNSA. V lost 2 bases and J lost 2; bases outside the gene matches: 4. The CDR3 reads CASSLLAGEPTDTQYF. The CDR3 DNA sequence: TGTGCCAGCAGCTTACTAGCGGGAGAACCCACAGATACGCAGTATTTT. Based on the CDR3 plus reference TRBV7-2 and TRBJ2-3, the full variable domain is GAGVSQSPSNKVTEKGKDVELRCDPISGHTALYWYRQSLGQGLEFLIYFQGNSAPDKSGLPSDRFSAERTGGSVSTLTIQRTQQEDSAVYLCASSLLAGEPTDTQYFGPGTRLTVL.

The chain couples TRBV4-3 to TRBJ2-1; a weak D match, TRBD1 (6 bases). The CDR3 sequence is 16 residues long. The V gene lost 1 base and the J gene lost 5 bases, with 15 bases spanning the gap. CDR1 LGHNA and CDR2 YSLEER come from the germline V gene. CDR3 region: CASSQGGWGHNNEQFF. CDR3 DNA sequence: TGCGCCAGCAGCCAAGGCGGATGGGGACATAACAATGAGCAGTTCTTC.

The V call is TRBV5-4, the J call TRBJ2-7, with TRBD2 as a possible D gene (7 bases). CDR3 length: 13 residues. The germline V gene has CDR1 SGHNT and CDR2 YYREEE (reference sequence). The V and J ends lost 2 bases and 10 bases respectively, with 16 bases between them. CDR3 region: CASSFGGRKVQYF. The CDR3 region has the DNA TGTGCCAGCAGCTTCGGGGGGCGGAAAGTTCAGTACTTC.

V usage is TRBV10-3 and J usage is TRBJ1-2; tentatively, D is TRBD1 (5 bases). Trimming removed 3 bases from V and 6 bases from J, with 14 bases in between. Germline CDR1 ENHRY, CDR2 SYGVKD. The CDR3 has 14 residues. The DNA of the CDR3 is TGTGCCATCAGTGACCGGGAGACAGCTGATGGCTACACCTTC. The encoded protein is CAISDRETADGYTF.